Each of the 20 T cell receptor beta chains below was sequenced from the same sample in a study of early T cells in non-severe SARS-CoV-2 infection (dated by TCRdb to the early 2020s). Receptor libraries were prepared by 5' RACE. The sequencer listed for this sample is NextSeq 500. TCRdb redid the processing of the public reads, applying fastp at Q25 and MiXCR, and retained in-frame beta chains. When rows share a CDR3 protein, they turn into one entry using the most common DNA and genes. This sample comprises about 66,000 distinct CDR3 sequences, around 20% of them detected only once. The ten largest clonotypes hold about 17% of the sample. Sequenced here: whole blood, sampled at baseline. These receptors were collected from an adult who was a healthcare worker with PCR-confirmed SARS-CoV-2 infection or an uninfected control (not recorded which).

A few counts support this clonotype. This chain joins TRBV3-1 and TRBJ1-1; D is ambiguous. V was clipped by 4 bases and J by 8 bases, with 11 bases between them. The germline V gene encodes CDR1 LGHDT and CDR2 YNNKEL (reference sequence). This CDR3 is built from 12 residues. As DNA, the CDR3 is TGTGCCAGCAGCCCCCTACCTACGGAAGCTTTCTTT. Translating it yields CASSPLPTEAFF. The full variable domain, its missing parts supplied by reference TRBV3-1 and TRBJ1-1, is DTAVSQTPKYLVTQMGNDKSIKCEQNLGHDTMYWYKQDSKKFLKIMFSYNNKELIINETVPNRFSPKSPDKAHLNLHINSLELGDSAVYFCASSPLPTEAFFGQGTRLTVV.

This sequence joins TRBV6-6 and TRBJ1-1; 7 positions match TRBD1. The V gene end was trimmed by 2 bases and the J gene end by 1 base; junction bases not matched to a gene: 4. The germline V gene has CDR1 MNHNY and CDR2 SVGAGI (reference sequence). The CDR3 loop spans 15 amino acids. The CDR3 is CASSYARGANTEAFF. CDR3 DNA sequence: TGTGCCAGCAGTTACGCCAGGGGGGCGAACACTGAAGCTTTCTTT.

The gene calls are TRBV7-6 and TRBJ2-7; D is perhaps TRBD2 (6 bases). This CDR3 is 18 amino acids long. Trimming stripped 1 base from V and 0 bases from J, with 19 bases between. CDR1 and CDR2 from the germline V gene are SGHVS and FNYEAQ. The CDR3 sequence: CASSLGRAGPKSSYEQYF. In DNA, the CDR3 is TGTGCCAGCAGCTTAGGTCGGGCGGGGCCAAAGAGCTCCTACGAGCAGTACTTC.

This clonotype was seen repeatedly, ten times or more. The DNA for the CDR3 is TGTGCCAGCAGCCAAGGGACTAGCGGGGGAACAGATACGCAGTATTTT. Protein product: CASSQGTSGGTDTQYF. The gene calls are TRBV3-1 and TRBJ2-3, with 13 bases aligning to TRBD2. V was pared by 1 base and J by 3 bases, with 1 base of the junction left unmatched. The CDR3 length is 16 residues. The germline CDR1 and CDR2 sequences are LGHDT and YNNKEL (reference sequence).

This clonotype has a count of ten or more. The J gene is TRBJ1-4, the V gene TRBV20-1; D is possibly TRBD1 (6 bases). The germline V and J ends were trimmed by 4 bases and 4 bases, with 13 bases remaining between them. Germline loops: CDR1 DFQATT, CDR2 SNEGSKA (reference sequence). The CDR3 is 14 residues long. In DNA form, the CDR3 reads TGCAGTGCTATTAGGGGGGAACTTAATGAAAAACTGTTTTTT. Protein sequence: CSAIRGELNEKLFF.

The chain recombines TRBV29-1 with TRBJ1-1, with a tentative D call TRBD1 (6 bases). There are 10 residues in the CDR3. Germline loops: CDR1 SQVTM, CDR2 ANQGSEA. V was trimmed by 6 bases and J by 12 bases, leaving 14 bases between them. In DNA form, the CDR3 reads TGCAGCGTAGGACAGCCGGAAACTTTCTTT. Amino acids: CSVGQPETFF.

This clonotype showed up just a few times. J is TRBJ2-3 and V is TRBV12-3 or TRBV12-4, with 9 bases that match TRBD1. The CDR3 spans 14 residues. With 8 bases clipped from V and 4 bases from J, the junction kept 7 bases outside the gene matches. The CDR3 loop reads CASQGTGWPDTQYF. DNA of the CDR3: TGTGCCAGCCAGGGGACAGGGTGGCCAGATACGCAGTATTTT.

The table lists this clonotype with a few counts. The V and J genes are TRBV10-1 and TRBJ1-2; D uncertain. This CDR3 region has 13 residues. Trimming pared 3 bases from V and 4 bases from J, leaving 9 bases between. Looked up from germline, CDR1 is WNHNN and CDR2 is SYGVQD (reference sequence). The CDR3 DNA sequence: TGCGCCAGCAGTGAAGCCCTCGGCTATGGCTACACCTTC. This codes for CASSEALGYGYTF.

The chain links TRBV7-9 to TRBJ2-5; 7 bases match TRBD1. The CDR3 is made up of 15 amino acids. CDR1 and CDR2 (germline): SEHNR, FQNEAQ (reference sequence). V gave up 3 bases and J gave up 4 bases; unmatched junction bases: 8. The CDR3 protein is CASSFQGESLETQYF. The CDR3 DNA follows: TGTGCCAGCAGCTTCCAGGGGGAATCGTTAGAGACCCAGTACTTC.

The table lists this clonotype with a few counts. The V call is TRBV20-1, the J call TRBJ1-2; D gene unclear. The CDR3 is 13 residues long. Germline CDR1 DFQATT, CDR2 SNEGSKA (reference sequence). V shed 3 bases and J shed 3 bases, with 11 bases lying between them. The CDR3 sequence: CSASNSGDYGYTF. In DNA form, the CDR3 reads TGCAGTGCTAGTAACAGTGGGGACTATGGCTACACCTTC.

This rearrangement joins TRBV12-3 or TRBV12-4 to TRBJ1-4, with unresolved D. The germline V and J ends were trimmed by 5 bases and 7 bases, with 5 bases remaining between them. The CDR3 sequence is 11 residues long. CDR3 in amino acids: CASSVSEKLFF. CDR3 DNA: TGTGCCAGCAGTGTCTCTGAAAAACTGTTTTTT.

Remarks on this clonotype: At one end, the junction sequence differs from germline, possibly due to a read error. This chain links TRBV3-1 with TRBJ2-1; possibly TRBD2 for D (6 bases). The CDR3 has 14 residues. The germline gives CDR1 LGHDT, CDR2 YNNKEL (reference sequence). CDR3: CASSQGDSNNEQFF. Written as DNA, the CDR3 is TGTGCCAGCAGCCAAGGGGACTCCAACAATGAGCAGTTCTTC.

The chain is built from TRBV11-2 and TRBJ2-5, with 8 bases identical to TRBD2. The CDR3 runs to 16 residues. Trimming at V came to 3 bases and at J to 2 bases, leaving 8 bases not matched to a gene. Germline assignment: CDR1 SGHAT and CDR2 FQNNGV. DNA for the CDR3: TGTGCCAGCAGCTTTCCAGCGGGGGAACCACAAGAGACCCAGTACTTC. The encoded protein is CASSFPAGEPQETQYF.

This clonotype was counted only a few times. The rearrangement links TRBV7-9 to TRBJ1-3; D may be TRBD1 (6 bases). The germline CDR1 and CDR2 sequences are SEHNR and FQNEAQ (reference sequence). The CDR3 has 13 residues. V was shortened by 4 bases and J by 8 bases, with 12 bases between the two germline ends. This CDR3 is CASSSNRDHTIYF. DNA of the CDR3: TGTGCCAGCAGCTCGAACAGGGATCACACCATATATTTT.

This clonotype appeared many times. J is TRBJ1-1 and V is TRBV7-9; 7 nucleotides line up with TRBD1. The junction had 9 bases not matched to a gene; V was cut back by 5 bases and J by 3 bases. Looked up from germline, CDR1 is SEHNR and CDR2 is FQNEAQ (reference sequence). This CDR3 is built from 15 residues. CDR3 nucleotide sequence: TGTGCCAGCAGCCCCCGACAGGGTGGATACACTGAAGCTTTCTTT. It yields the protein CASSPRQGGYTEAFF.

This rearrangement joins TRBV6-1 to TRBJ1-1; 8 bases match TRBD1. The CDR3 is 14 residues long. V lost 6 bases to trimming and J lost 5 bases; unmatched junction nucleotides: 8. The germline gives CDR1 MNHNS, CDR2 SASEGT. CDR3 DNA: TGTGCCAGCAGGCTGGACAGGGTTGGTACTGAAGCTTTCTTT. This encodes CASRLDRVGTEAFF.

The rearrangement links TRBV6-1 to TRBJ2-7; D perhaps matches TRBD1 (5 bases). CDR1 is MNHNS, CDR2 SASEGT, per germline. V was pared by 5 bases and J by 5 bases, with 13 bases between. This CDR3 has 13 amino acids. The CDR3 spells CASSPTQDNEQYF. The CDR3 DNA is TGTGCCAGCAGTCCAACACAGGACAACGAGCAGTACTTC.

This clonotype showed up just a few times. The rearrangement links TRBV20-1 to TRBJ1-1; D is unresolved. The germline V gene encodes CDR1 DFQATT and CDR2 SNEGSKA (reference sequence). Between the trimmed V and J ends, which lost 5 bases and 10 bases, there was a span of 17 bases. The CDR3 contains 12 residues. This CDR3 reads CSAPFALRGAFF. Here the CDR3 DNA reads TGCAGTGCTCCCTTTGCTCTTCGTGGAGCTTTCTTT.

This clonotype was seen a handful of times. The chain is built from TRBV6-5 and TRBJ2-7; 9 nucleotides agree with TRBD1. Germline V lookup: CDR1 MNHEY, CDR2 SVGAGI. The CDR3 sequence is 14 residues long. V gave up 6 bases and J gave up 4 bases; unmatched junction bases: 7. The CDR3 sequence: CASRGPGQGYEQYF. The CDR3 DNA reads as TGTGCCAGCAGGGGTCCGGGACAGGGTTACGAGCAGTACTTC.

The chain links TRBV20-1 to TRBJ1-2; the D gene is possibly TRBD1 (5 bases). The CDR3 length is 12 residues. Germline CDR1 is DFQATT and CDR2 is SNEGSKA (reference sequence). Trimming removed 4 bases at V and 2 bases at J, with 8 bases between. Here the CDR3 reads CSATRQNYGYTF. The CDR3 region has the DNA TGCAGTGCTACCCGACAGAACTATGGCTACACCTTC.